The rows below give T cell receptor beta chains drawn from one sample of a study of control samples from healthy donors and cancer patients. TCRdb keeps only in-frame clones here, not all; method: immunoSEQ multiplex PCR. The repertoire consists of about 150,000 clones, with 85% to 95% occurring once and the leading ten covering 5% to 6.5%. The sequencing sample was made of blood. The receptor source for this set is a man between 35 and 55 years old in good health. CDR3s include the opening cysteine and the closing phenylalanine or tryptophan. D genes are given only for firm matches. Rows give clone size only sometimes, using once, few, many, or a class for an expanded clone.

v_gene	abundance	j_gene	d_gene	CDR3aa	CDR3nt
TRBV9	.	TRBJ2-3	.	CASSVQSLGADTQYF	TGTGCCAGCAGCGTCCAGAGCCTTGGGGCAGATACGCAGTATTTT
TRBV29-1	.	TRBJ2-3	TRBD2	CSVEETSGPTDTQYF	TGCAGCGTTGAAGAGACTAGCGGCCCCACAGATACGCAGTATTTT
TRBV2	.	TRBJ1-5	.	CASSILRVFNQPQHF	TGTGCCAGCAGTATCCTTCGGGTTTTCAATCAGCCCCAGCATTTT
TRBV28	.	TRBJ2-7	TRBD1	CASTVQGQFEQYF	TGTGCCAGCACCGTACAGGGGCAGTTCGAGCAGTACTTC
TRBV19	.	TRBJ1-5	.	CASSMATEGSNQPQHF	TGTGCCAGTAGTATGGCGACTGAGGGAAGTAATCAGCCCCAGCATTTT
TRBV5-5	.	TRBJ2-4	.	CASKGYAKNIQYF	TGTGCCAGCAAGGGGTATGCCAAAAACATTCAGTACTTC
TRBV11-2	.	TRBJ2-7	TRBD2	CASSPRVGAGGLSVYEQYF	TGTGCCAGCAGCCCTCGGGTGGGAGCGGGGGGGCTCTCGGTCTACGAGCAGTACTTC
TRBV27	.	TRBJ1-5	.	CASSRMGGGQPQHF	TGTGCCAGCAGTCGCATGGGGGGTGGTCAGCCCCAGCATTTT
TRBV28	.	TRBJ1-1	TRBD1	CASSLGQGTTEAFF	TGTGCCAGCAGTCTAGGACAGGGGACAACTGAAGCTTTCTTT
TRBV2	.	TRBJ1-4	.	CASSESREGEKLFF	TGTGCCAGCAGTGAAAGCAGGGAGGGGGAAAAACTGTTTTTT
TRBV21-1	.	TRBJ1-5	.	CASSKEGPDRGGQPQHF	TGTGCCAGCAGCAAAGAGGGACCCGACAGGGGGGGACAGCCCCAGCATTTT
TRBV14	.	TRBJ2-1	.	CASSQYRVSDEQFF	TGTGCCAGCAGCCAATACAGGGTATCGGATGAGCAGTTCTTC
TRBV19	.	TRBJ1-1	.	CASRGEFGTEAFF	TGTGCCAGTAGGGGGGAATTTGGCACTGAAGCTTTCTTT
TRBV21-1	.	TRBJ2-5	.	CASSKGTGGSVGTQYF	TGTGCCAGCAGCAAAGGGACAGGGGGTTCGGTTGGGACCCAGTACTTC
TRBV20-1	.	TRBJ2-3	.	CSASVSGTQYF	TGCAGTGCTAGTGTAAGTGGTACGCAGTATTTT
TRBV7-6	.	TRBJ2-1	TRBD2	CASSRSGGPNEQFF	TGTGCCAGCAGCCGTAGCGGGGGGCCCAATGAGCAGTTCTTC
TRBV6-2/TRBV6-3	.	TRBJ2-7	.	CASSYSLGYEQYF	TGTGCCAGCAGTTACTCCCTGGGCTACGAGCAGTACTTC
TRBV29-1	.	TRBJ2-1	.	CSVDGREIYNEQFF	TGCAGCGTTGATGGACGGGAAATCTACAATGAGCAGTTCTTC
TRBV27	.	TRBJ1-5	.	CASSFRGVRGDQPQHF	TGTGCCAGCAGTTTCCGGGGGGTAAGGGGGGATCAGCCCCAGCATTTT
TRBV29-1	.	TRBJ1-2	TRBD1	CSVRGGNTGDYGYTF	TGCAGCGTGCGTGGGGGCAATACAGGGGACTATGGCTACACCTTC
TRBV28	.	TRBJ1-5	TRBD1	CAHGTGVGQPQHF	TGTGCCCATGGGACAGGGGTAGGTCAGCCCCAGCATTTT
TRBV6-5	.	TRBJ1-2	TRBD1	CASRTGEGGYTF	TGTGCCAGCAGGACAGGGGAGGGTGGCTACACCTTC
TRBV7-9	.	TRBJ2-1	.	CASSQHNEQFF	TGTGCCAGCAGCCAACACAATGAGCAGTTCTTC
TRBV6-2/TRBV6-3	.	TRBJ2-2	TRBD1	CASSYVGQDTGELFF	TGTGCCAGCAGTTATGTGGGACAGGACACCGGGGAGCTGTTTTTT
TRBV6-2/TRBV6-3	.	TRBJ1-2	TRBD1	CASSSGTAHYGYTF	TGTGCCAGCAGTTCCGGGACAGCGCACTATGGCTACACCTTC
TRBV5-1	.	TRBJ1-1	.	CASSLAITTGTNTEAFF	TGCGCCAGCAGCTTGGCTATAACGACAGGTACGAACACTGAAGCTTTCTTT
TRBV7-2	.	TRBJ2-3	.	CASSPNGGGSTDTQYF	TGTGCCAGCAGCCCGAATGGTGGCGGGAGCACAGATACGCAGTATTTT
TRBV19	.	TRBJ1-6	TRBD1	CATRARDSSYNSPLHF	TGTGCCACCAGAGCCAGGGACAGCTCCTATAATTCACCCCTCCACTTT
TRBV4-2	.	TRBJ2-1	.	CASSQDLHRGSEKQFF	TGTGCCAGCAGCCAAGATCTGCATAGGGGGTCCGAAAAGCAGTTCTTC
TRBV14	.	TRBJ1-6	.	CASSQVGESSYNSPLHF	TGTGCCAGCAGCCAAGTTGGGGAAAGCTCCTATAATTCACCCCTCCACTTT
TRBV2	.	TRBJ1-2	TRBD1	CASSGQGARGYTF	TGTGCCAGCAGTGGACAGGGGGCGCGTGGCTACACCTTC
TRBV27	.	TRBJ2-5	TRBD2	CASSKGWGLAKKETQYF	TGTGCCAGCAGTAAGGGTTGGGGACTAGCGAAAAAAGAGACCCAGTACTTC
TRBV11-3	.	TRBJ2-7	TRBD1	CASSHKTGGEQYF	TGTGCCAGCAGCCACAAGACAGGGGGCGAGCAGTACTTC
TRBV7-2	.	TRBJ2-7	.	CASSPGSYEQYF	TGTGCCAGCAGCCCAGGGTCCTACGAGCAGTACTTC
TRBV19	.	TRBJ1-1	.	CASSPGWERGDGEAFF	TGTGCCAGTAGTCCAGGGTGGGAGAGGGGAGATGGTGAAGCTTTCTTT
TRBV7-8	.	TRBJ2-1	.	CASSPRNEQFF	TGTGCCAGCAGCCCCCGCAATGAGCAGTTCTTC
TRBV2	.	TRBJ2-7	.	CASSGSLPGQFPYEQYF	TGTGCCAGCAGTGGATCGCTCCCCGGCCAGTTCCCGTACGAGCAGTACTTC
TRBV7-9	.	TRBJ1-1	TRBD1	CASSKIPGGTEAFF	TGTGCCAGCAGCAAGATTCCAGGGGGAACTGAAGCTTTCTTT
TRBV19	.	TRBJ1-1	.	CASKERINTEAFF	TGTGCCAGTAAGGAACGGATCAACACTGAAGCTTTCTTT
TRBV7-8	.	TRBJ2-7	TRBD2	CASSLVTSAGYEQYF	TGTGCCAGCAGCTTAGTTACTAGCGCTGGCTACGAGCAGTACTTC
TRBV6-5	.	TRBJ1-1	.	CASGLQGYNTEAFF	TGTGCCAGCGGTCTGCAGGGATATAACACTGAAGCTTTCTTT
TRBV7-6	.	TRBJ2-7	.	CASSRTGAGVSYEQYF	TGTGCCAGCAGCAGAACGGGGGCGGGGGTCTCCTACGAGCAGTACTTC
TRBV6-6	.	TRBJ2-7	.	CASSLEYEQYF	TGTGCCAGCAGTTTAGAGTACGAGCAGTACTTC
TRBV19	.	TRBJ2-1	TRBD1	CASSHRPTGFNEQFF	TGTGCCAGTAGCCACAGACCGACAGGGTTCAATGAGCAGTTCTTC
TRBV4-1	.	TRBJ2-2	.	CASSQVKGRANTGELFF	TGCGCCAGCAGCCAAGTTAAGGGAAGGGCGAACACCGGGGAGCTGTTTTTT
TRBV9	.	TRBJ1-6	.	CASSVGPGSSYNSPLHF	TGTGCCAGCAGCGTAGGGCCGGGAAGCTCCTATAATTCACCCCTCCACTTT
TRBV5-1	.	TRBJ2-2	.	CASSLPLSTGELFF	TGCGCCAGCAGCCTGCCTTTGTCAACCGGGGAGCTGTTTTTT
TRBV19	medium-sized	TRBJ1-1	.	CASNSGLSNTEAFF	TGTGCCAGTAATAGCGGACTTTCGAACACTGAAGCTTTCTTT
TRBV10-2	.	TRBJ1-2	TRBD1	CASQEGGSYGYTF	TGCGCCAGCCAGGAAGGGGGCTCCTATGGCTACACCTTC
TRBV13	once	TRBJ1-1	.	CASSLGRSSGSEAFF	TGTGCCAGCAGCTTAGGCCGGAGCAGCGGTTCTGAAGCTTTCTTT
TRBV5-1	.	TRBJ2-6	.	CASSLDSGANVLTF	TGCGCCAGCAGCTTAGACTCTGGGGCCAACGTCCTGACTTTC
TRBV18	.	TRBJ1-1	.	CASSVSGNTEAFF	TGTGCCAGCTCAGTATCCGGGAACACTGAAGCTTTCTTT
TRBV4-1	.	TRBJ2-3	.	CASSQGVTGPPQYF	TGCGCCAGCAGCCAAGGCGTCACTGGGCCTCCGCAGTATTTT
TRBV9	.	TRBJ1-2	.	CASSVAGWGYTF	TGTGCCAGCAGCGTTGCAGGATGGGGCTACACCTTC